This TCR beta chain is from a study of blood T cells in healthy people across ages. Study results and limitations: Donor CMV status was unknown, possibly confounding expanded clonotype changes. There were more naive CD4+ cells and higher diversity in long-lived donors than in aged donors. In older individuals, TCR beta diversity per million T cells was lower, falling roughly linearly with age.

Primed by a sample-barcoded 5' primer and a J-beta primer mix, a second PCR proceeded for 7 to 11 cycles. Using its own MiXCR run on the 5' RACE reads, TCRdb lists one record per CDR3 protein. The data contain 1,500,000 or so distinct CDR3 sequences, approximately 59% of them singletons. Peripheral blood, approximately 10 milliliters per donor, was collected. The germline V gene encodes CDR1 MNHEY and CDR2 SMNVEV (reference sequence). The CDR3 is 13 amino acids. Trimming pared 3 bases from V and 3 bases from J, leaving 9 bases between. Concerning this clonotype: Its matching antigen is unknown.

The sequenced sample was blood. The sequence came from a man between 18 and 35 years old in good health. The rearrangement joins TRBV27 to TRBJ2-7; unclear D gene. DNA for the CDR3: TGTGCCAGCAGTTTGTCGGCATACTACGAGCAGTACTTC. Translating gives CASSLSAYYEQYF.